This T cell receptor beta chain stems from a study of OX40 agonist ivuxolimab in advanced cancers. Using immunoSEQ multiplex PCR, the repertoire was profiled, and TCRdb retains in-frame clones only, with some absent. Of about 64,000 clones listed, 87% are singletons. The CDR3 is 16 residues long. Germline CDR1 reads MNHEY; CDR2 reads SVGAGI. The V end was cut by 0 bases, the J end by 2 bases, with 10 bases between. In its sample, this clone was seen once. Sample: CD4+ or CD8+ T cells sorted from blood, taken in a trial of the OX40 agonist ivuxolimab. This sequence joins TRBV6-5 and TRBJ2-2; D unresolved. The source of this sequence is an adult with an advanced solid tumor such as melanoma, head and neck, liver or kidney cancer. CDR3 DNA: TGTGCCAGCAGTTACTCAGATGAAGATAACACCGGGGAGCTGTTTTTT. This codes for CASSYSDEDNTGELFF.